This T cell receptor beta chain came from a study of CD8+ T cells in alopecia areata. Study-wide results and limits: A large proportion of expanded lesional clones were detected persisting in scalp and blood during tofacitinib.

Following extraction, RNA underwent reverse transcription to cDNA, which served as the sequencing template. Using immunoSEQ multiplex PCR, the repertoire was profiled, and TCRdb retains in-frame clones only, with some absent. Here the sample spans about 190,000 clones, 50% to 60% being singletons. Indicated treatment: oral pan-JAK inhibitor, 5-10 mg twice daily. For this clone: Its matching antigen is unknown.

The sequencing used CD4+ T cells sorted from blood, collected at week 4, from a patient treated with tofacitinib. This TCR was recovered from a human donor with alopecia areata.

Written as DNA, the CDR3 is TGTGCCAGCAGCCCGTCCGGGGGGACCGGGGAGCTGTTTTTT. This sequence encodes CASSPSGGTGELFF. The genes are TRBV7-2 and TRBJ2-2, with 7 bases fitting TRBD2. The CDR3 is 14 residues long. V shed 5 bases, J shed 5 bases, and the junction held 5 bases outside the gene matches. Germline loops: CDR1 SGHTA, CDR2 FQGNSA.